This T cell receptor (beta chain) was recovered during a study of blood T cell repertoires in COVID-19. Under the authors' procedure: Using reference gene primer amplification, nucleated cell counts were estimated. The assay was immunoSEQ multiplex PCR, and TCRdb's table has in-frame clones only and misses some. The D gene and trimming were derived from the DNA, and the V and J assignments and clone size from that table. Among about 140,000 clones listed, about 87% were seen once. The sequenced material came from peripheral blood. This sequence was found in a human donor with COVID-19, enrolled during active disease. The donor label of this sample is uncertain.

CDR3: CASSESWDSSGNTIYF. The CDR3 DNA reads TGTGCCAGCAGTGAATCCTGGGACAGCTCTGGAAACACCATATATTTT. The rearrangement joins TRBV25-1 to TRBJ1-3, with 7 positions matching TRBD1. The CDR3 has 16 residues. V gave up 1 base and J gave up 0 bases; unmatched junction bases: 3. The germline V gene encodes CDR1 MGHDK and CDR2 SYGVNS.